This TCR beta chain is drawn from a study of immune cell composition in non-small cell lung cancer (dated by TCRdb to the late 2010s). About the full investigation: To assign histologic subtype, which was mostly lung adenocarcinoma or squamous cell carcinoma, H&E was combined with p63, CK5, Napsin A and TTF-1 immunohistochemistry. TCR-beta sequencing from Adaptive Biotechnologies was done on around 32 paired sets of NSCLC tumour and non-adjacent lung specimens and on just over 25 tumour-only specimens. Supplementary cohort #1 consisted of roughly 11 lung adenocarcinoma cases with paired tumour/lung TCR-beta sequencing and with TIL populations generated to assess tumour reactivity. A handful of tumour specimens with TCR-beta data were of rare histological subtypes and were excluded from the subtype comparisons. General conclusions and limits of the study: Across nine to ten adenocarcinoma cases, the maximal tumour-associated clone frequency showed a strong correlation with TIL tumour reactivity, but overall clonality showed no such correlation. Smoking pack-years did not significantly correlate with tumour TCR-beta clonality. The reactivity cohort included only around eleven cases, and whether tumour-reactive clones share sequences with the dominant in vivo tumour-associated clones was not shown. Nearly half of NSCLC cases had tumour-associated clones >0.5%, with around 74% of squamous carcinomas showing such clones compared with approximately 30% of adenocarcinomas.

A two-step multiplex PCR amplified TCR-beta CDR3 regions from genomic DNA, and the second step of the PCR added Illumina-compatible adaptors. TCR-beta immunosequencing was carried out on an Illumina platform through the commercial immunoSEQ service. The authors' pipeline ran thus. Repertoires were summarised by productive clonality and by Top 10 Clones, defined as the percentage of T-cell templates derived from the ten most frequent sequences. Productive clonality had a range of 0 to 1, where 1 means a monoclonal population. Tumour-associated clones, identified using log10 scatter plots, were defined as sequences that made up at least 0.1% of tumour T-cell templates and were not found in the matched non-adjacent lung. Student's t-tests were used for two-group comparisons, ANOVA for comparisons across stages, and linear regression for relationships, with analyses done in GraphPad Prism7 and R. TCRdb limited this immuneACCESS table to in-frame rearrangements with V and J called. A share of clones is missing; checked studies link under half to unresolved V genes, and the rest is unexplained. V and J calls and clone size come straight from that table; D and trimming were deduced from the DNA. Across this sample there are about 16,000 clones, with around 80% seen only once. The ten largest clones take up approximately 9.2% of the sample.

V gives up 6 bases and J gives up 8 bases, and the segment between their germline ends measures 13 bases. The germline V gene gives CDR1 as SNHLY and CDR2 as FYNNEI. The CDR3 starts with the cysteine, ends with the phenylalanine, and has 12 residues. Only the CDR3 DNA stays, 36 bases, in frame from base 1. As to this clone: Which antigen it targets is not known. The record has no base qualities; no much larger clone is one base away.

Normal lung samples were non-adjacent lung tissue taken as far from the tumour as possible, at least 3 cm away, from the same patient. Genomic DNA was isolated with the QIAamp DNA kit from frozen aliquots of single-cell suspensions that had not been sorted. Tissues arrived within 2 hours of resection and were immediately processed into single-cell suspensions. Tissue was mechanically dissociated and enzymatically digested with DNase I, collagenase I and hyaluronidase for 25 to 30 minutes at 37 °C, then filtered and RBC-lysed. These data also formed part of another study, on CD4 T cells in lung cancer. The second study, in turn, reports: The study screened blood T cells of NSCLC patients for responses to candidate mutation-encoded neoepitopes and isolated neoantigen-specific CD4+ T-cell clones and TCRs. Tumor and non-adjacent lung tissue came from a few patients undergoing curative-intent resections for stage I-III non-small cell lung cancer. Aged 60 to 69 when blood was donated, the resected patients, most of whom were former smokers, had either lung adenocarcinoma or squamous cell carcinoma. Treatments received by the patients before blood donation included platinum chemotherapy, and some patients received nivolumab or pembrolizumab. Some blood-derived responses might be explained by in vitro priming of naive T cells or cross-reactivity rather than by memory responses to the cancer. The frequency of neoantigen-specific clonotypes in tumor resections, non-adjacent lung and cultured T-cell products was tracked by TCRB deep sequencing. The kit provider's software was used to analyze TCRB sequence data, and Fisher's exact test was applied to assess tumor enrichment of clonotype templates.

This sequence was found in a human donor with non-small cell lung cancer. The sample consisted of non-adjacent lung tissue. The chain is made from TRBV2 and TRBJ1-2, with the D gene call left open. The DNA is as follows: TGTGCCAGCAGCCAGGTCCAATACGGCTACACCTTC. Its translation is CASSQVQYGYTF.